The T cell receptor (beta chain) described here comes from a study of blood T cell repertoires in COVID-19. The wider study: T cells, B-cell-depleted T cells, or PBMCs supplied cDNA or gDNA.

Deletions cut 0 bases from V and 2 bases from J, with 4 bases between. The germline V gene encodes CDR1 SEHNR and CDR2 FQNEAQ (reference sequence). CDR3 length: 13 amino acids. During active infection, Seattle patients enrolled and were then monitored through disease. Using immunoSEQ multiplex PCR, the repertoire was profiled, and TCRdb retains in-frame clones only, with some absent. The sample consists of 90,000 or so clones, roughly nine tenths of them appearing once. This clonotype was sampled from a woman aged 55-75 years with COVID-19, enrolled during active disease. This rearrangement joins TRBV7-9 to TRBJ2-5; D gene ambiguous. The material sequenced was peripheral blood. The CDR3, as DNA: TGTGCCAGCAGCTTAGCTTTACAAGAGACCCAGTACTTC. This translates into CASSLALQETQYF.